The 5 T cell receptor beta chains presented below share a single source sample, sequenced in a study of response to subunit inactivated influenza vaccine. Each CDR3 protein is one row after TCRdb ran MiXCR on the RT-PCR reads. The sample carries about 480,000 distinct CDR3 sequences, about a tenth recorded once. Sequenced material: PBMCs from blood, taken about 6 weeks after vaccination. These receptors were collected from a man aged 50 to 59 who received an inactivated influenza vaccine.

The chain joins TRBV28 to TRBJ1-1; no clear D. The CDR3 consists of 14 residues. CDR1 is MDHEN and CDR2 is SYDVKM in the germline V gene. Trimming took off 10 bases at V and 2 bases at J, with 17 bases between the two ends. CDR3 DNA sequence: TGTGCCACCATATCCTTCAGACTCAACACTGAAGCTTTCTTT. Translation gives CATISFRLNTEAFF.

This clonotype was counted at least ten times. This chain connects TRBV7-2 to TRBJ2-7; D gene uncertain. The CDR3 is made up of 15 amino acids. Trimming left V 5 bases short and J 4 bases short, with 18 bases between. The germline CDR1 and CDR2 sequences are SGHTA and FQGNSA. Here the CDR3 reads CASSESAARSYEQYF. In nucleotides, the CDR3 is TGTGCCAGCAGCGAATCGGCGGCTCGGAGTTACGAGCAGTACTTC.

This clonotype was seen ten or more times. The chain combines TRBV29-1 with TRBJ2-5; D might be TRBD1 (6 bases). The CDR3 has 15 residues. Germline V gene sequence: CDR1 SQVTM, CDR2 ANQGSEA. V was clipped by 0 bases and J by 4 bases, with 15 bases between them. CDR3 loop: CSVEDQAGVGETQYF. The CDR3 DNA reads as TGCAGCGTTGAAGATCAGGCAGGGGTGGGAGAGACCCAGTACTTC.

This clonotype appeared many times. The chain combines TRBV5-1 with TRBJ2-1, with D possibly matching TRBD2 (5 bases). CDR1 SGHRS and CDR2 YFSETQ come from the germline V gene. There are 16 residues in the CDR3. V lost 2 bases, J lost 0 bases, and 12 bases lay in between. In DNA, the CDR3 is TGCGCCAGCAGCTTACGGACTCAAAGCTCCTACAATGAGCAGTTCTTC. This sequence encodes CASSLRTQSSYNEQFF.

This clonotype was recorded a few times. This sequence joins TRBV11-1 and TRBJ2-1; TRBD2 matches at 11 bases. V dropped 1 base and J dropped 4; count of bases not matched to a gene: 15. The CDR3 loop spans 20 amino acids. The germline gives CDR1 SGHAT, CDR2 FQDESV (reference sequence). In DNA, the CDR3 is TGTGCCAGCAGCTTAGTAGGTCTAGCGGGGGGCCGAGCACCATACAATGAGCAGTTCTTC. This codes for CASSLVGLAGGRAPYNEQFF.